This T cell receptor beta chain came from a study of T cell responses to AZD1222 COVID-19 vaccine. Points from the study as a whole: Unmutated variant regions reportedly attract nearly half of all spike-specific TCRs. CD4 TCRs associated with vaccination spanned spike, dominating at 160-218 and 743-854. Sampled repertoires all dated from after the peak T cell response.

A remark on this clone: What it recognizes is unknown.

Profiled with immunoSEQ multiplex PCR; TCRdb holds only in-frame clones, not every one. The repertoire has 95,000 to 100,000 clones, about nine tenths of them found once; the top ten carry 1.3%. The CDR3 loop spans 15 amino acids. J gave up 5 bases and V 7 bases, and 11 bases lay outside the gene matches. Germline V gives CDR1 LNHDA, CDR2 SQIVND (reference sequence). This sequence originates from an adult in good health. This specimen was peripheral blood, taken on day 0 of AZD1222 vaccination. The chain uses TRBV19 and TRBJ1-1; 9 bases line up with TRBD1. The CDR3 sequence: CASIGTGPIGTEAFF. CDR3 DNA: TGTGCCAGTATAGGGACAGGGCCAATCGGAACTGAAGCTTTCTTT.